This T cell receptor (beta chain) appears in the sequencing data of a study of CD8 T cells in Susac syndrome. Sequencing of TCR beta covered CD8+ and CD4+ T cells obtained from blood. Random-hexamer reverse transcription was applied to about 0.5 to 1 ug RNA. Amplification of TCR beta CDR3 used immunoSEQ multiplex PCR across 54 Vbeta and 13 Jbeta. TCRdb passed the immunoSEQ multiplex PCR reads through MiXCR, listing each CDR3 protein once. Of approximately 260,000 distinct CDR3 sequences in the sample, approximately 95% were seen once. Germline V CDR1 and CDR2: KGHSH, LQKENI. V shed 3 bases and J shed 6 bases, with 11 bases lying between them. The CDR3 totals 13 residues.

This clonotype originated in a human donor with Susac syndrome. The chain employs TRBV18 and TRBJ1-2; TRBD1 might be the D (6 bases). The sequenced sample was CD4+ T cells from PBMCs. CDR3 coding DNA: TGTGCCAGCTCACCCATGGGGGCGGATGGCTACACCTTC. It encodes CASSPMGADGYTF. The full variable domain, completed using reference TRBV18 and TRBJ1-2, is NAGVMQNPRHLVRRRGQEARLRCSPMKGHSHVYWYRQLPEEGLKFMVYLQKENIIDESGMPKERFSAEFPKEGPSILRIQQVVRGDSAAYFCASSPMGADGYTFGSGTRLTVV.